The rows below give T cell receptor beta chains drawn from one sample of a study of blood T cell repertoires in COVID-19. Clones were read by immunoSEQ multiplex PCR, and TCRdb kept only the in-frame ones, dropping some. The sample holds around 70,000 clones, more than 80% seen once. The sequenced sample was peripheral blood. The receptors originated from a woman in her 70s with acute or convalescent COVID-19. Each CDR3 is given with its conserved first and last residue. D genes are given only for firm matches. Size tells how often a clone was seen (once, few, many) or the class of an expanded clone, and some rows leave it out.

v_gene	j_gene	d_gene	abundance	CDR3nt	CDR3aa
TRBV27	TRBJ2-3	-	-	TGTGCCAGCAGTCGCGGGACCTTAATTGGCACAGATACGCAGTATTTT	CASSRGTLIGTDTQYF
TRBV5-5	TRBJ2-5	TRBD1	-	TGTGCCAGCAGCCTCGGGACAGGGAAAGAGACCCAGTACTTC	CASSLGTGKETQYF
TRBV11-2	TRBJ1-5	-	-	TGTGCCAGCAGCTTAGATCGCAGGGAAGGACGCAATCAGCCCCAGCATTTT	CASSLDRREGRNQPQHF
TRBV29-1	TRBJ2-7	TRBD2	-	TGCAGCGTCGCATCGACTAGCGGGAGCTCCTACGAGCAGTACTTC	CSVASTSGSSYEQYF
TRBV27	TRBJ2-1	TRBD2	-	TGTGCCAGCAGTCTATGGACTAGCGGCTACAATGAGCAGTTCTTC	CASSLWTSGYNEQFF
TRBV10-1	TRBJ1-1	-	once	TGCGCCAGCAGCAGGACGACAGGTGAAGCTTTCTTT	CASSRTTGEAFF
TRBV28	TRBJ1-1	TRBD1	-	TGTGCCAGCAGTCTGACAGGGGGGTTAACTGAAGCTTTCTTT	CASSLTGGLTEAFF
TRBV19	TRBJ1-6	-	-	TGTGCCAATAGTATAGACCTTAATTCACCCCTCCACTTT	CANSIDLNSPLHF
TRBV6-1	TRBJ1-5	TRBD1	-	TGTGCCAGCAGTGGGGCAGGGGGCAGGAGCAATCAGCCCCAGCATTTT	CASSGAGGRSNQPQHF
TRBV18	TRBJ2-5	-	-	TGTGCCAGCTCACGGGCCGGCGAGACCCAGTACTTC	CASSRAGETQYF
TRBV19	TRBJ2-5	TRBD2	once	TGTGCCAGTAGTCCGGGCGGGGTGGCGGGAGTAGGAGAGACCCAGTACTTC	CASSPGGVAGVGETQYF
TRBV19	TRBJ2-1	-	-	TGTGCCAGTACCAACCAGAGGGATGAGCAGTTCTTC	CASTNQRDEQFF
TRBV15	TRBJ2-7	TRBD1	-	TGTGCCACCAGCAGAGATCAAACAGGGGTTCCCCTCGAGCAGTACTTC	CATSRDQTGVPLEQYF
TRBV10-1	TRBJ2-7	TRBD1	-	TGCGCCAGCAGTCGAGTTCGGACAGGCAGCTCCTACGAGCAGTACTTC	CASSRVRTGSSYEQYF
TRBV5-1	TRBJ2-5	TRBD2	once	TGCGCCAGCAGCTCTGGACTAGCGGGACGCCAAGAGACCCAGTACTTC	CASSSGLAGRQETQYF
TRBV9	TRBJ2-1	-	-	TGTGCCAGCAGCGTAGACGGGGGCTCCTACAATGAGCAGTTCTTC	CASSVDGGSYNEQFF
TRBV5-4	TRBJ2-1	-	-	TGTGCCAGCAGCCAGACTAGTCCCTACAATGAGCAGTTCTTC	CASSQTSPYNEQFF
TRBV27	TRBJ2-7	TRBD2	once	TGTGCCAGCAGTTCAGACAGCGGGAGGATCGAGCAGTACTTC	CASSSDSGRIEQYF
TRBV25-1	TRBJ2-1	-	-	TGTGCCAGCAGTGAGTCGGGGAGTCGGATCTACAATGAGCAGTTCTTC	CASSESGSRIYNEQFF
TRBV19	TRBJ1-1	-	-	TGTGCCAGTATACGGGACACTGAAGCTTTCTTT	CASIRDTEAFF
TRBV6-5	TRBJ1-1	-	few	TGTGCCAGCAGTTACTCGACGGGGAACACTGAAGCTTTCTTT	CASSYSTGNTEAFF
TRBV7-9	TRBJ1-1	-	-	TGTGCCAGCAGCTTAGCGGCGGTGGTGACTGAAGCTTTCTTT	CASSLAAVVTEAFF